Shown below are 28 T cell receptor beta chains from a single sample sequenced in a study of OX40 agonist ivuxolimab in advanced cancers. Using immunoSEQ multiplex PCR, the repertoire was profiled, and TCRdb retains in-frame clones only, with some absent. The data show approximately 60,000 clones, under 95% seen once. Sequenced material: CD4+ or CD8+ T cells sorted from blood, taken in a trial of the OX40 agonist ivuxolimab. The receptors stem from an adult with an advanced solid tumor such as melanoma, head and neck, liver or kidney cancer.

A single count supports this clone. Here the CDR3 reads CASSQDTGGSLVDEQFF. CDR3 nucleotide sequence: TGTGCCAGCAGCCAAGATACGGGAGGAAGTCTCGTTGATGAGCAGTTCTTC. The chain is built from TRBV4-2 and TRBJ2-1, with 7 nucleotides matching TRBD2. The CDR3 is 17 residues long. V lost 0 bases to trimming and J lost 8 bases; unmatched junction nucleotides: 13. CDR1 is LGHNA, CDR2 YNFKEQ, per germline.

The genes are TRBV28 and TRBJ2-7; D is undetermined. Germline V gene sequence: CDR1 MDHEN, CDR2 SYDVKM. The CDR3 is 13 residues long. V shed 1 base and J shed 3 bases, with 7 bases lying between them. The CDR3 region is CASSLFWDYEQYF. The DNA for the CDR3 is TGTGCCAGCAGTTTATTTTGGGACTACGAGCAGTACTTC.

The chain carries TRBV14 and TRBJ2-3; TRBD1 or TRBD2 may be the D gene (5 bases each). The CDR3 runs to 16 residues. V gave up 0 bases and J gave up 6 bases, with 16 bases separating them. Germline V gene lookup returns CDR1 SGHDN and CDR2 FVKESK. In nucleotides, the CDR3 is TGTGCCAGCAGCCAAGACAGGAGCCGGTGGGGGGATACGCAGTATTTT. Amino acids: CASSQDRSRWGDTQYF.

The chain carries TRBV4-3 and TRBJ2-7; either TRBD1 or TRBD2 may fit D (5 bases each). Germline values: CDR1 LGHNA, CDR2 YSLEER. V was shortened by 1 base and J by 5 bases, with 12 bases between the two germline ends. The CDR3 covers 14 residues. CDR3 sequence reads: CASSQGLMGDEQYF. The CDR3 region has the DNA TGCGCCAGCAGCCAAGGTCTCATGGGGGACGAGCAGTACTTC.

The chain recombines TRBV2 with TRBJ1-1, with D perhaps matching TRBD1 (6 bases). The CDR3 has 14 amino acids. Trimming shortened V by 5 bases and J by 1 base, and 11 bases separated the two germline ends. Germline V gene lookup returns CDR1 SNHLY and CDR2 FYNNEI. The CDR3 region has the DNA TGTGCCAGCAGTCGACAGGTCACGAACACTGAAGCTTTCTTT. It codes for CASSRQVTNTEAFF.

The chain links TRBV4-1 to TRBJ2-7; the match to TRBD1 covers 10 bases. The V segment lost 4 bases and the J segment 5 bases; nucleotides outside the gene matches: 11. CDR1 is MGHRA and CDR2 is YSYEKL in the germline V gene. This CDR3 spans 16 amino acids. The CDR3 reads CASSRGGTGEFHEQYF. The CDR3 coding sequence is TGCGCCAGCAGCCGCGGGGGGACAGGGGAATTCCACGAGCAGTACTTC.

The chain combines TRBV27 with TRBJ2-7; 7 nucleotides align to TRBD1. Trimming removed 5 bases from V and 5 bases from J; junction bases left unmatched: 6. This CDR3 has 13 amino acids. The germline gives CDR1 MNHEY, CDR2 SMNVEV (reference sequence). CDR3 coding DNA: TGTGCCAGCAGTCCGACAGGGTTCCACGAGCAGTACTTC. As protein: CASSPTGFHEQYF.

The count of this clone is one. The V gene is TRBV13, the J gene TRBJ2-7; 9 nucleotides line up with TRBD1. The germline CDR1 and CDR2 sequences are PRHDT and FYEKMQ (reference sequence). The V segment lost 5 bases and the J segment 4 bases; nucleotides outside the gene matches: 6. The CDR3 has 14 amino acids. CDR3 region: CASSTRDRVYEQYF. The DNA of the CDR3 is TGTGCCAGCAGCACCCGGGACAGGGTTTACGAGCAGTACTTC. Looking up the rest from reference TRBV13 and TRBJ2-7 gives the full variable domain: AAGVIQSPRHLIKEKRETATLKCYPIPRHDTVYWYQQGPGQDPQFLISFYEKMQSDKGSIPDRFSAQQFSDYHSELNMSSLELGDSALYFCASSTRDRVYEQYFGPGTRLTVT.

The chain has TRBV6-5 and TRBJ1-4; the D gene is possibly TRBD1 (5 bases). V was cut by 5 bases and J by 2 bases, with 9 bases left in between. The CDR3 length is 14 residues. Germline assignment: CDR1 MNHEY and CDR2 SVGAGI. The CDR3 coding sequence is TGTGCCAGCAGTGCAGGGACTACTAATGAAAAACTGTTTTTT. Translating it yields CASSAGTTNEKLFF.

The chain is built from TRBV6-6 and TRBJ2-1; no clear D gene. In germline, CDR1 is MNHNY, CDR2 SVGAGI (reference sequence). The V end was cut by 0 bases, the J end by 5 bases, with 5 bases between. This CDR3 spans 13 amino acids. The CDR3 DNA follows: TGTGCCAGCAGTTACTCCAGCCACAATGAGCAGTTCTTC. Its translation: CASSYSSHNEQFF.

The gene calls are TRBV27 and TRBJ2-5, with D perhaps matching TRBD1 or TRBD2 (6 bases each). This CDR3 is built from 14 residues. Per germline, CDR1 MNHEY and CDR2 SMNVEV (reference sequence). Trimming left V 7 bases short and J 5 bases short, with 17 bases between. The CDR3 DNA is TGTGCCAGCATGGGGGGCGTTGGAGGTGAGACCCAGTACTTC. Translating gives CASMGGVGGETQYF.

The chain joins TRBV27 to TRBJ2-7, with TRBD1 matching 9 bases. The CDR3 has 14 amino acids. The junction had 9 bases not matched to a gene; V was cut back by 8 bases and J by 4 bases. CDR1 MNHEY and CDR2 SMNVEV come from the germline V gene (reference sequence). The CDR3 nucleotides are TGTGCCAGCGGTACCTTAGACAGGGGGTACGAGCAGTACTTC. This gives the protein CASGTLDRGYEQYF.

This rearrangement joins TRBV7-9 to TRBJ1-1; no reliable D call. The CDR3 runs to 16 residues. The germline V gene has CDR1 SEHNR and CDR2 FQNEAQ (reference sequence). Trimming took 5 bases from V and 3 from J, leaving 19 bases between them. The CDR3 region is CASSPPLTLGDTEAFF. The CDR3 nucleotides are TGTGCCAGCAGCCCTCCCCTGACTCTCGGCGACACTGAAGCTTTCTTT.

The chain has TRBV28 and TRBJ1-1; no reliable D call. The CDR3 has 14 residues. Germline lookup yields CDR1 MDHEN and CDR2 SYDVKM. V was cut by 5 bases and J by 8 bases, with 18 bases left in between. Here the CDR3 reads CASSPNDGNLEAFF. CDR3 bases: TGTGCCAGCAGTCCAAATGACGGCAATCTGGAAGCTTTCTTT.

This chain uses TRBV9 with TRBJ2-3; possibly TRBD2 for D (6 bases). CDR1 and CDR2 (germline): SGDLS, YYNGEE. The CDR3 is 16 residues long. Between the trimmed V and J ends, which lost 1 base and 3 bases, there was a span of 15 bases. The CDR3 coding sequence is TGTGCCAGCAGCGTATCAGTGGGAGGTTCTACAGATACGCAGTATTTT. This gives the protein CASSVSVGGSTDTQYF.

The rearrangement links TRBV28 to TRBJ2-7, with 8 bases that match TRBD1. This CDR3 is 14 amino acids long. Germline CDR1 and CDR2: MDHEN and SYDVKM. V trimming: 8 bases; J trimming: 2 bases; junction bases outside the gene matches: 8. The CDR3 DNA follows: TGTGCCAGCGGTCCCCACAGGGGGACCTACGAGCAGTACTTC. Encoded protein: CASGPHRGTYEQYF.

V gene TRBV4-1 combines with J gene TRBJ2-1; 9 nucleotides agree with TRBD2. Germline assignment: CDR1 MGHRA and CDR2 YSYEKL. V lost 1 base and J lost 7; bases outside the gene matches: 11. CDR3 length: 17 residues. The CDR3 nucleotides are TGCGCCAGCAGCCAAGTGGGTCGCGGGAGGGCCTGGAATGAGCAGTTCTTC. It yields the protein CASSQVGRGRAWNEQFF.

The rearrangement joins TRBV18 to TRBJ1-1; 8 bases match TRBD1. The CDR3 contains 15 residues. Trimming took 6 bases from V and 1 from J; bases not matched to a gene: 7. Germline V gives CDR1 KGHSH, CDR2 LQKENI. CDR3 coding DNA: TGTGCCAGCTCCCCCTCCGACAGGGGGAACACTGAAGCTTTCTTT. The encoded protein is CASSPSDRGNTEAFF.

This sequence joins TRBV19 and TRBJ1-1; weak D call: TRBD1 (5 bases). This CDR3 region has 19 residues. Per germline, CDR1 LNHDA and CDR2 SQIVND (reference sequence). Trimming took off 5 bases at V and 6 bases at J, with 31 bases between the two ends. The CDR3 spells CASSSPTLTGVFPPAEAFF. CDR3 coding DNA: TGTGCCAGTAGTTCCCCGACCCTTACGGGGGTGTTCCCCCCCGCTGAAGCTTTCTTT.

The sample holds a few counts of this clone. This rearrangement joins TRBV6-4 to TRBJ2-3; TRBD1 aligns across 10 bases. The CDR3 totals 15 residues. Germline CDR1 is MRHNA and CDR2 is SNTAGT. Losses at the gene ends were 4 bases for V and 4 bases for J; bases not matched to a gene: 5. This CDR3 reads CASSAGTGDADTQYF. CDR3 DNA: TGTGCCAGCAGTGCCGGGACAGGGGACGCAGATACGCAGTATTTT.

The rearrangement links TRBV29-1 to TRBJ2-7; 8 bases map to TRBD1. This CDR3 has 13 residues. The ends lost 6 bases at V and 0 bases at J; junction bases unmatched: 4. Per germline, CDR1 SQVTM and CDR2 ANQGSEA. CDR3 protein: CSVWTGSSYEQYF. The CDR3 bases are TGCAGCGTGTGGACAGGGAGCTCCTACGAGCAGTACTTC.

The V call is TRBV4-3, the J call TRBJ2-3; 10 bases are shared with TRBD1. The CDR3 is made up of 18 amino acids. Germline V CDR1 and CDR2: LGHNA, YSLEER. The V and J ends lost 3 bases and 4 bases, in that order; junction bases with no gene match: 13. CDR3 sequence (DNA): TGCGCCAGCAGCCACGGAGGGCCCGGGACAGGGGTAGCAGATACGCAGTATTTT. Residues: CASSHGGPGTGVADTQYF.

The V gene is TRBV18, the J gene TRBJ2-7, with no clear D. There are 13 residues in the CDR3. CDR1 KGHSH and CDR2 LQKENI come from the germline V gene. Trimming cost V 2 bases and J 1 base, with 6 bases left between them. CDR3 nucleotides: TGTGCCAGCTCACCATCAGATTCCTACGAGCAGTACTTC. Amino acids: CASSPSDSYEQYF.

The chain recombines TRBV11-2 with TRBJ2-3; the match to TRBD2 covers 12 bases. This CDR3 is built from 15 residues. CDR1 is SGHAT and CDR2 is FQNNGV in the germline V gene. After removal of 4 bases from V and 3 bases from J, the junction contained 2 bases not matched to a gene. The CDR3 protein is CASSSTSGSTDTQYF. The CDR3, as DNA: TGTGCCAGCAGCTCGACTAGCGGGAGTACAGATACGCAGTATTTT.

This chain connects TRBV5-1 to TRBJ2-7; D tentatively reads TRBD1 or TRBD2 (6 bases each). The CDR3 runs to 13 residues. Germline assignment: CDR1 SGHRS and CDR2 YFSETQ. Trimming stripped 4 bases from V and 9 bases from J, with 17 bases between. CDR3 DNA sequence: TGCGCCAGCAGCCAAAAGGGGGGCGACGGGCAGTACTTC. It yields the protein CASSQKGGDGQYF.

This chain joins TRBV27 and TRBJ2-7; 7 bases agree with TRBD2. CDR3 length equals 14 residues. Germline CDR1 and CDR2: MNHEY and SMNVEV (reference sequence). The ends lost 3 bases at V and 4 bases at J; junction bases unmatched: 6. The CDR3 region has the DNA TGTGCCAGCAGTTTGTACGGGGGGACGTACGAGCAGTACTTC. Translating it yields CASSLYGGTYEQYF.

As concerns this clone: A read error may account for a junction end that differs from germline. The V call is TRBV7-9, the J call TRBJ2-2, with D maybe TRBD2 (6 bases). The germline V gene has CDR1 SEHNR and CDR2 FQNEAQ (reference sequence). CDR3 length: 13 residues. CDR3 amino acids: CASSEGTTGGLFF. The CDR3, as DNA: TGTGCCAGCAGCGAAGGGACCACCGGGGGGCTGTTTTTT.

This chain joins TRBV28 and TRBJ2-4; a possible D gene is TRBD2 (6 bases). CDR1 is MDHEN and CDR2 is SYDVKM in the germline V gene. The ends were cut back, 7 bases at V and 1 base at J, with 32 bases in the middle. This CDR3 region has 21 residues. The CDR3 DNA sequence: TGTGCCAGCACAACTTCAGCGTCGGGGGATCTTCTGGGCGGGGCCAAAAACATTCAGTACTTC. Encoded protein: CASTTSASGDLLGGAKNIQYF. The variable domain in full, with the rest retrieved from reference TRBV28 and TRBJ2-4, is DVKVTQSSRYLVKRTGEKVFLECVQDMDHENMFWYRQDPGLGLRLIYFSYDVKMKEKGDIPEGYSVSREKKERFSLILESASTNQTSMYLCASTTSASGDLLGGAKNIQYFGAGTRLSVL.